A selection of T cell receptor beta chains follows, all from one sample in a study of control samples from healthy donors and cancer patients. Profiling relied on immunoSEQ multiplex PCR, and the TCRdb table lists in-frame clones only, not all of them. The sample holds some 130,000 clones, approximately 94% seen once. The sequencing input was PBMCs. The source is a man aged 50-60 years with head and neck cancer. CDR3s include the opening cysteine and the closing phenylalanine or tryptophan. The order of the fields is V gene, CDR3 protein.

TRBV3-1/TRBV3-2 | CASSTGEPNEKLFF
TRBV27 | CASSDSSYEQYF
TRBV18 | CASQPRGTDTQYF
TRBV7-9 | CASTRYDLDGYTF
TRBV7-8 | CASSSTGRGDNEKLFF
TRBV2 | CASSERGVNYGYTF
TRBV10-3 | CAISEGPSYEQYF
TRBV5-8 | CASSLDQRGGYTF
TRBV19 | CASSLRGQETQYF
TRBV5-1 | CASSLALDQPQHF
TRBV30 | CAWGKGGYSNQPQHF
TRBV5-4 | CASSRTDAYEQYF
TRBV12-3/TRBV12-4 | CASSFNSGQGEYF
TRBV5-3 | CAFRAGRDYEQYF
TRBV19 | CASSIGTGPAGANVLTF
TRBV3-1/TRBV3-2 | CASSTNTEAFF
TRBV5-4 | CASSDPSRGQETQYF
TRBV6-6 | CASSYSARPGREKLFF
TRBV9 | CASSEGQGRNEQFF
TRBV10-3 | CAITGEGLTEAFF
TRBV9 | CASSPTGNRKPQHF
TRBV5-1 | CASSLWRGGPDTDTQYF